This paragraph reports one TCR beta chain. This clonotype was seen more than once but under ten times. Its antigen is currently not known. Per-base quality was not reported, and no clone a single base away is much larger than it. These data come from a study of blood T cells in healthy people across ages (dated by TCRdb to 2013 to 2016). For the wider study: In model experiments, template switching captured about one uniquely barcoded TCR beta cDNA molecule for every two T cells. The study measured age-related changes in TCR beta repertoire diversity using deep sequencing normalized with unique cDNA molecular identifiers. Using the same blood draw, the study looked at two additional independent replicas of 1 million unique cDNA reads for two donors, one aged 18 to 30 and the other aged 80 or older. Donors were grouped into four age groups: young (average roughly 17 years), middle-aged (about 40), aged (about 60) and long-lived (just over 80). To avoid experimental bias, donors of different ages were randomly spread across the sequencing lanes.

General findings and caveats noted by the study authors: Compared with the aged group, the long-lived group had more naive CD4+ T cells, fewer expanded clones and increased TCR diversity, suggesting age selection. Observed TCR beta diversity correlated strongly with the percentage of naive T cells measured by flow cytometry. Total diversity estimates from one million sequenced T cells were considered lower bounds and underestimates. Bulk unsorted PBMC profiling prevented conclusive comparison of naive and antigen-experienced compartments. Donor CMV infection status was unknown, potentially confounding age-related changes in expanded clonotypes. As age increased, observed TCR beta diversity per million T cells dropped in a roughly linear way, and a significant reduction was already evident by age 40.

The roughly 39 donors, aged about 6 to 95 years, were systemically healthy Caucasian individuals from Russia. Ten milliliters of peripheral blood were drawn from each donor into EDTA-treated Vacutainer tubes. Ficoll-Paque density-gradient centrifugation was used to isolate PBMCs, with at least 6.5 million per sample. Trizol reagent was used to extract total RNA from the PBMCs, yielding at least 5 micrograms per sample. For every donor, flow cytometry on a PBMC aliquot measured the percentage of naive CD45RAhigh/CD27high T cells. Library preparation employed 5' RACE. The second PCR ran for about 7 to 11 cycles and used a J-beta primer mix along with a sample-barcoded 5' primer. A template-switch 5' adaptor carrying 12 random nucleotides introduced a unique molecular identifier onto each TCR beta cDNA molecule. Each sample yielded at least 2.5 million CDR3-containing paired-end reads. All of the RNA was converted into first-strand cDNA using the Mint cDNA synthesis kit, with a TRBC-specific oligonucleotide serving as the primer. After uracil-DNA glycosylase treatment, a first 18-cycle PCR used universal primers M1SS and BC2_uni_R on all cDNA. Per the authors' processing: For normalization, 1 million high-quality reads, each with a distinct molecular identifier, were randomly selected from each sample. Instead of being binned into consensus sequences, reads that shared molecular identifiers were thrown out. MiTCR, run with a Q25 quality threshold and the strictest error-elimination algorithm, handled CDR3 identification, clonotype clustering and error correction. A nonparametric unseen species model with Euler transformation was used to estimate a lower bound on total TCR beta diversity. Using fastp at Q25 and MiXCR, TCRdb reprocessed the public reads and kept productive beta chains. Each record represents a unique CDR3 protein, reported with the most common genes and DNA among its rows. What appears here as the V and J calls and clone size reflects TCRdb's work, not the paper's. The sample data list over 1,500,000 distinct CDR3 sequences, and roughly two fifths of these were observed just once. Around 23% of the sample rests with the top ten.

The sequenced sample was blood. The receptor was isolated from a human donor in good health.

The encoded CDR3 is CASSLAPQGGLWETQYF. At the DNA level, the sequence is TGTGCCAGCAGCTTAGCGCCCCAGGGGGGGCTTTGGGAGACCCAGTACTTC. Recombination linked TRBV7-2 to TRBJ2-5; the D segment may tentatively be TRBD1 or TRBD2, each giving 7 matched bases. The CDR3 goes from the cysteine to the phenylalanine over 17 residues. The DNA shown is the 51-base CDR3, in frame from base 1. For CDR1 and CDR2, the germline V gene lists SGHTA and FQGNSA. The junction shows trimming of 0 bases on V and 5 bases on J, plus 19 bases between the germline ends.